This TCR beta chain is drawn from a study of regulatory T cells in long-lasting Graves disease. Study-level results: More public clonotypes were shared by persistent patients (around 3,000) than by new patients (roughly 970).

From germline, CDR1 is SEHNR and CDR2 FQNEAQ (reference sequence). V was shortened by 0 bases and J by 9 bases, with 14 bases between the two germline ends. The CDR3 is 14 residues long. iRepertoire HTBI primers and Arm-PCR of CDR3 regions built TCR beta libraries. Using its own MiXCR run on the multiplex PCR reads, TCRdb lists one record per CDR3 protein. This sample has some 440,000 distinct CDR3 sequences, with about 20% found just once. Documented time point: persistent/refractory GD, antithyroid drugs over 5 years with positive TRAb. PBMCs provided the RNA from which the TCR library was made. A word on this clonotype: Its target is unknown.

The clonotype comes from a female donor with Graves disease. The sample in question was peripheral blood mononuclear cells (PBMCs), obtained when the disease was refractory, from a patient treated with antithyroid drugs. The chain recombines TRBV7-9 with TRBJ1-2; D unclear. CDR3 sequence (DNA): TGTGCCAGCAGCTTAGCAGCGGGGTTCGATCGCTACACCTTC. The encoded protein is CASSLAAGFDRYTF. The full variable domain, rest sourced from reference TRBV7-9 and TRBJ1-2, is DTGVSQNPRHKITKRGQNVTFRCDPISEHNRLYWYRQTLGQGPEFLTYFQNEAQLEKSRLLSDRFSAERPKGSFSTLEIQRTEQGDSAMYLCASSLAAGFDRYTFGSGTRLTVV.